This T cell receptor (beta chain) is from a study of control samples from healthy donors and cancer patients. Repertoires were generated with immunoSEQ multiplex PCR, while TCRdb's copy carries only in-frame clones and drops some. The top ten clones hold 1.8% of a sample with approximately 190,000 clones, about 90% of them seen once. This clone occurred once. This CDR3 is built from 17 residues. V trimming: 0 bases; J trimming: 5 bases; junction bases outside the gene matches: 10. Germline lookup yields CDR1 SGDLS and CDR2 YYNGEE. Input material: blood. V gene TRBV9 combines with J gene TRBJ1-1, with 10 positions matching TRBD1. This TCR was recovered from a man aged 25 to 45 in good health. The CDR3 nucleotides are TGTGCCAGCAGCGTAGGGGACAGGGGTTTCAGGACTACTGAAGCTTTCTTT. Encoded protein: CASSVGDRGFRTTEAFF.